This TCR beta chain stems from a study of response to subunit inactivated influenza vaccine (dated by TCRdb to about 2018). Study-level background: Deep quantitative T cell receptor repertoire profiling was used in the study to track responses to a trivalent subunit inactivated influenza vaccine. Results and caveats for the whole study, not just this receptor: According to the authors, only a limited number of new T cells may be recruited by each seasonal influenza vaccination.

Libraries were prepared through RT-PCR. The instrument given in TCRdb is Illumina HiSeq 2500. The public reads were run again by TCRdb, first through fastp at Q25 and then through MiXCR, and only productive beta chains were kept. Identical CDR3 protein sequences are pooled into one entry, listed with their most common genes and DNA. The sample yields about 530,000 distinct CDR3 sequences; 12% were counted once. 9.5% to 13% of the sample rests with the top ten. From V the trimming removes 3 bases and from J it removes 3 bases, while the gene matches leave 9 bases of the junction unaccounted for. Counted from cysteine to phenylalanine, this CDR3 has 15 amino acids. Only the CDR3 DNA is retained, 45 bases long and in frame from the first base. The germline V gene sets CDR1 to SGDLS and CDR2 to YYNGEE. A few counts support this clonotype. Which antigen it targets is not known. No base qualities exist here, and no much larger clone lies one base off it.

The chain uses TRBV9 and TRBJ2-7, with TRBD2 identical over 7 junction bases. The sequences come from PBMCs from blood, collected on the day of vaccination. The sequence came from a man aged 45-65 years who received an inactivated influenza vaccine. Donor details come from another sample of the same person, matched by shared clones. At the DNA level, the sequence is TGTGCCAGCAGCGCCGGTGGCGGGAGTCTCTACGAGCAGTACTTC. This sequence encodes CASSAGGGSLYEQYF.